This is a list of T cell receptor beta chains from one sample in a study of shared clonotypes between healthy human individuals. Sequenced by immunoSEQ multiplex PCR; TCRdb stores in-frame clones only, minus some. Of under 1,900,000 clones in the sample, about 98.5% were seen once. Sequencing was carried out using naive CD4+ T cells sorted from blood. These receptor sequences come from a man aged 25 to 45 in good health. The conserved cysteine and the conserved F or W are not part of the CDR3 here. The order of the fields is V gene, CDR3 length, clone size, CDR3 protein. A clone size is listed for some rows: how often the clone was seen (once, few, many), or a class if it is expanded.

TRBV2,11,.,ASGTDMNTEAF
TRBV5-1,13,.,ASSESRTYLRGQY
TRBV5-4,13,.,ASSLPGLAAGELF
TRBV9,13,.,ASSGGGRDSYEQY
TRBV29-1,12,.,SSRTGGLTDTQY
TRBV7-9,16,.,ASSDRAGTSGTYNEQF
TRBV7-9,9,.,ASSKGAEAF
TRBV13,10,.,ASSFFEYGYT
TRBV5-8,13,.,ASSLVGTQIYEQY
TRBV7-9,10,.,ASSRQGNTIY
TRBV5-8,16,.,ASSRTGGPPSIQDTQY
TRBV28,12,.,ASSLLGGVYEQY
TRBV4-1,12,.,ASSRGPIQETQY
TRBV21-1,13,.,ASSKIGQGYYGYT
TRBV28,15,.,ATIRPVAGVHTGELF
TRBV7-2,13,.,ASSPFGARPGELF
TRBV19,16,.,ASSMGTSKFSRQETQY
TRBV5-1,12,.,ASSTESSYNEQF
TRBV4-1,11,.,ASSRDRLETQY
TRBV11-3,17,once,ASRDYGPTPLLAGNTIY